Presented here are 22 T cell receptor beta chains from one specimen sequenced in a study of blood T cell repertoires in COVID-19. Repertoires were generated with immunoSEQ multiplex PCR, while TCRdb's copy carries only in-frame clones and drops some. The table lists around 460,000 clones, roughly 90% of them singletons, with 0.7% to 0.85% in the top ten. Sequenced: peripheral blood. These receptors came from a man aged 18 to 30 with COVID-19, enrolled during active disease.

The CDR3: CASSLSRGNIVDTQYF. The CDR3 DNA sequence: TGCGCCAGCAGCTTGAGTCGCGGGAACATTGTAGATACGCAGTATTTT. The J gene is TRBJ2-3, the V gene TRBV5-1, with a tentative D call TRBD2 (6 bases). The V end was cut by 1 base, the J end by 5 bases, with 17 bases between. CDR1 and CDR2 from the germline V gene are SGHRS and YFSETQ. The CDR3 is made up of 16 amino acids. The full variable domain, with the rest looked up from reference TRBV5-1 and TRBJ2-3, is KAGVTQTPRYLIKTRGQQVTLSCSPISGHRSVSWYQQTPGQGLQFLFEYFSETQRNKGNFPGRFSGRQFSNSRSEMNVSTLELGDSALYLCASSLSRGNIVDTQYFGPGTRLTVL.

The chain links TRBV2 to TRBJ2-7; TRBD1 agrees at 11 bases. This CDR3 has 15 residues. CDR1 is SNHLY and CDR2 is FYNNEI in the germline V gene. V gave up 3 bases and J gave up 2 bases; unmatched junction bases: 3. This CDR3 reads CASSDRTGGTYEQYF. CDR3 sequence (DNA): TGTGCCAGCAGTGATCGGACAGGGGGCACCTACGAGCAGTACTTC.

CDR3 loop: CASSERAGGSYEQYF. DNA of the CDR3: TGTGCCAGCAGTGAGAGAGCGGGCGGCTCCTACGAGCAGTACTTC. The rearrangement uses TRBV6-1 and TRBJ2-7, with a tentative D call TRBD2 (6 bases). The V gene lost 3 bases and the J gene lost 0 bases, with 12 bases spanning the gap. The CDR3 has 15 residues. The germline CDR1 and CDR2 sequences are MNHNS and SASEGT.

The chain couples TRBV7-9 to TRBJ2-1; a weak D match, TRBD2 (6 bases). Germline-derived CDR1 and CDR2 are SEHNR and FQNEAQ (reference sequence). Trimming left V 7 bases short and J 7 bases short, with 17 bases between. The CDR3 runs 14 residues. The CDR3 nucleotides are TGTGCCAGCATCGTGGCAGCGGGTCCAAATGAGCAGTTCTTC. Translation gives CASIVAAGPNEQFF.

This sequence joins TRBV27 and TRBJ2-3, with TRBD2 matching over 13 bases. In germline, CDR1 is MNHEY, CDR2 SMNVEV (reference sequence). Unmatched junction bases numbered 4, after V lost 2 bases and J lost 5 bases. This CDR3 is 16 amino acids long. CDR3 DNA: TGTGCCAGCAGTTTAGGACTAGCGGGAGTATTAGATACGCAGTATTTT. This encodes CASSLGLAGVLDTQYF.

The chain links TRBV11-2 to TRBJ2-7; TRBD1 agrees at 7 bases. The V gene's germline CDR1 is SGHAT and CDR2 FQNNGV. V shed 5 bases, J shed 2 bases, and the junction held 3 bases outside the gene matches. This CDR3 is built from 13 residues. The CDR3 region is CASSGDSPYEQYF. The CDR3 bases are TGTGCCAGCAGCGGGGACAGCCCCTACGAGCAGTACTTC.

In nucleotides, the CDR3 is TGTGCCAGCAGGGGCAGGAACCAGCCCCAGCATTTT. It is translated as CASRGRNQPQHF. The J gene is TRBJ1-5, the V gene TRBV2; no firm D call. The CDR3 contains 12 residues. Germline CDR1 and CDR2: SNHLY and FYNNEI. With 6 bases removed from V and 7 bases from J, the gap between germline ends came to 10 bases.

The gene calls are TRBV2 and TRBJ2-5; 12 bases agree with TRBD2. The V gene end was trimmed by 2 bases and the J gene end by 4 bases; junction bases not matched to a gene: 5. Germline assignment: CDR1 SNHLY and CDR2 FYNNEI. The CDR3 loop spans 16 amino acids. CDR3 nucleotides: TGTGCCAGCAGTGAATTGGCTAGCGGGGGGGTAGAGACCCAGTACTTC. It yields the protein CASSELASGGVETQYF.

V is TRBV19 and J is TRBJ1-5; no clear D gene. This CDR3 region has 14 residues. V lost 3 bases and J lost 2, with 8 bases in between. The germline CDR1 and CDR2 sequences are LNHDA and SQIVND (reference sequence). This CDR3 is CASSISGGNQPQHF. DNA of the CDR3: TGTGCCAGTAGTATTAGCGGGGGCAATCAGCCCCAGCATTTT.

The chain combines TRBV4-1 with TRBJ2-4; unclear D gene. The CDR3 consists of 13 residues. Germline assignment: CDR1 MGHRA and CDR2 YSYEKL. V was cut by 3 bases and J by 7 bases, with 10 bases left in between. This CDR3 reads CASSHAPANIQYF. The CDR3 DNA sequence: TGCGCCAGCAGCCATGCGCCTGCTAACATTCAGTACTTC.

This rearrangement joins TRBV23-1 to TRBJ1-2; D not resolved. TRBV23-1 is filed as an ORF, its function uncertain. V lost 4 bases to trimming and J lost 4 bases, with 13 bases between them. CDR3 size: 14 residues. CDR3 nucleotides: TGCGCCAGCAGTCGCGGGGTTCGGCTCTATGGCTACACCTTC. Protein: CASSRGVRLYGYTF.

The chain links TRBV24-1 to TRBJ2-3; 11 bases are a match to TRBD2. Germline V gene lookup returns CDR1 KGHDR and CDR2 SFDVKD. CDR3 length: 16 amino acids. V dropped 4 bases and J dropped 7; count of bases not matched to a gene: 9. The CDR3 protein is CATSENHSGGANTQYF. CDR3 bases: TGTGCCACCAGTGAGAACCATAGCGGGGGGGCAAATACGCAGTATTTT.

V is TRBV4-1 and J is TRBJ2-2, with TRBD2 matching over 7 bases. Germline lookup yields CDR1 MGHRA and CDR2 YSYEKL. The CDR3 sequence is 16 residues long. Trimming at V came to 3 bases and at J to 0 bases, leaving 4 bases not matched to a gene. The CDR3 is CASSQRLAANTGELFF. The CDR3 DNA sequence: TGCGCCAGCAGCCAGAGGCTAGCGGCGAACACCGGGGAGCTGTTTTTT.

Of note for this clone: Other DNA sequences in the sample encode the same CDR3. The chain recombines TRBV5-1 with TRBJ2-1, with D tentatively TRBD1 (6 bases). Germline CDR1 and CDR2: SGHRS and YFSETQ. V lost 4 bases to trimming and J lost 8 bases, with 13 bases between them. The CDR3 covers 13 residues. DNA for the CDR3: TGCGCCAGCAGCCTGGGTGGGGGCGATGAGCAGTTCTTC. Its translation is CASSLGGGDEQFF.

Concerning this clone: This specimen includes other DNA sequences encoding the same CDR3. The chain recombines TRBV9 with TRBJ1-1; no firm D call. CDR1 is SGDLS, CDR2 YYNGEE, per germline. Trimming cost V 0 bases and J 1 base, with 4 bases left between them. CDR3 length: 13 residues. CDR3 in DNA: TGTGCCAGCAGCGTAGAACAGAACACTGAAGCTTTCTTT. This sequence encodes CASSVEQNTEAFF.

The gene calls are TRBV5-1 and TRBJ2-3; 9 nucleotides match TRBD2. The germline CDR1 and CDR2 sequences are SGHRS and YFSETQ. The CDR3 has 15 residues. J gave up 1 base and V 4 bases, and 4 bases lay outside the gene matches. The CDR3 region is CASSRSGRGTDTQYF. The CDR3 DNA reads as TGCGCCAGCAGCCGTAGCGGGAGAGGCACAGATACGCAGTATTTT.

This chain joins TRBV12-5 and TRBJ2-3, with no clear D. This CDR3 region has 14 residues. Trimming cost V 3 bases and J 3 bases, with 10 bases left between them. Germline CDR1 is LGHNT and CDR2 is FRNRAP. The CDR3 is CASGLKESTDTQYF. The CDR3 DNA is TGTGCTAGTGGTTTAAAAGAGTCAACAGATACGCAGTATTTT.

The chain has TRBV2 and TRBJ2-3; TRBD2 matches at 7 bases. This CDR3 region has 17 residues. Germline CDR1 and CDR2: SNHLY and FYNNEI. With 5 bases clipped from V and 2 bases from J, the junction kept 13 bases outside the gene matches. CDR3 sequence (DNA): TGTGCCAGCAGTAAACCTTCTCTAGCGGCTAACACAGATACGCAGTATTTT. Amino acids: CASSKPSLAANTDTQYF.

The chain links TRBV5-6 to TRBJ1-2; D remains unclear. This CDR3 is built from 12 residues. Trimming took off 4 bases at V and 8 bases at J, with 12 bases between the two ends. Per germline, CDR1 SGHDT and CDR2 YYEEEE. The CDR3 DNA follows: TGTGCCAGCAGCCTGCTGCAGAGGGGCTACACCTTC. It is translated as CASSLLQRGYTF.

The CDR3 DNA sequence: TGTGCCAGCAGCCCCACAGGACGGATCTATGGCTACACCTTC. Protein: CASSPTGRIYGYTF. The J gene is TRBJ1-2, the V gene TRBV14, with TRBD1 as a possible D gene (5 bases). There are 14 residues in the CDR3. V shed 4 bases and J shed 4 bases, with 13 bases lying between them. Germline CDR1 SGHDN, CDR2 FVKESK.

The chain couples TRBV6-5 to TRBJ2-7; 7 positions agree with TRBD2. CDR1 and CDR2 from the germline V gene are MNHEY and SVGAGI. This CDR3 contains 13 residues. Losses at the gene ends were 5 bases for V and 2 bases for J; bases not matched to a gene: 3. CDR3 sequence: CASSRDYPYEQYF. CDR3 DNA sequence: TGTGCCAGCAGTAGGGACTATCCCTACGAGCAGTACTTC.

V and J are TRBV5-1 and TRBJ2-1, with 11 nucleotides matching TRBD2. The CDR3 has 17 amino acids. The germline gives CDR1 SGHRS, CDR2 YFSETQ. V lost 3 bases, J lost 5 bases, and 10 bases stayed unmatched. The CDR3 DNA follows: TGCGCCAGCAGCTCAGGACCTGGGACTAGCGGAGACAATGAGCAGTTCTTC. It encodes CASSSGPGTSGDNEQFF.